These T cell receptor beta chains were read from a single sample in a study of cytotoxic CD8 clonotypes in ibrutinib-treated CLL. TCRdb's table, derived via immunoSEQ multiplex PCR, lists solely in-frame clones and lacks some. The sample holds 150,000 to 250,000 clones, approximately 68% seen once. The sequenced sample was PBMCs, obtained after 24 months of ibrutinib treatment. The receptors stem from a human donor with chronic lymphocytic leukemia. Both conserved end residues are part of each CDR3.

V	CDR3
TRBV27	CASSLTGEYNEQFF
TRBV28	CASSYAGTANTEAFF
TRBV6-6	CASSYSGQGGYGYTF
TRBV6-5	CASSYSGTTYEQYF
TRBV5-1	CASSLDGSPQYF
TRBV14	CASSQGGAGGPLSIQYF
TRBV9	CASSPTQETQYF
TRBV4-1	CASSPVGSSYNEQFF
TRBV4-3	CASSQAAPGGLITGELFF
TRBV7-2	CASSLVAGGPGETQYF
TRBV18	CASSPPWPGSGQYSYNEQFF
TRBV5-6	CASSLGRLAVYNEQFF
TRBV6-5	CASSYSGGYGYTF
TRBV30	CAWSSGTGANVLTF
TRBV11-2	CASSQQGSNQPQHF
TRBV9	CASSVDGGGNIQYF
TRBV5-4	CASSSDTNYEQYF
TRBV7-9	CASSLATKYEQYF
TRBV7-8	CASSNQETQYF
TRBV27	CASSPRDGHNQPQHF
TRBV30	CAWRQGSFSGNTIYF
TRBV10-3	CAISGGGGRAVYEQYF
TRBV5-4	CASSLASGRFDEQFF
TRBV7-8	CASSLDRRYEQYF
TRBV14	CASSPTGTGGRAQYF
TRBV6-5	CASSYALSGANVLTF
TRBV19	CASSIEPYQETQYF
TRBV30	CAWSVSRKDNEQFF
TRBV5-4	CASSFGTGPGNTIYF
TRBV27	CASSPALGAYYGYTF
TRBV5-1	CASSRNWGQETQYF
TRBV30	CAWSVGGSYGYTF
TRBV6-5	CASSYRGQGEKLFF
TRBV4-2	CASSQTSGPTYEQYF
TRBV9	CASRPRTGGQETQYF
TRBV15	CATSRGLRDTEAFF
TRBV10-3	CAISESGGDYGYTF
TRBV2	CATSGGSSGNTIYF
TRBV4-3	CASSQDFGDEQFF
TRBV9	CASSVIAGEYNEQFF